This record covers a single T cell receptor beta chain. Its target is not known. These data are taken from a study of graft-versus-host responses after intestinal transplantation. Study-level findings and limits: Early declines in HvG clones that occurred post-transplant were associated with peak circulating GvH clone levels.

The protocol was immunoSEQ multiplex PCR, while the TCRdb copy is restricted to in-frame clones and leaves out a portion. Of over 3,500 clones in the sample, around 77% were seen once. The authors processed graft tissue to release intraepithelial and lamina propria lymphocytes. The germline V and J ends were trimmed by 4 bases and 5 bases, with 12 bases remaining between them. CDR3 length: 13 residues. CDR1 is LGHNA and CDR2 is YNFKEQ in the germline V gene. V and J are TRBV4-2 and TRBJ2-7; tentatively, D is TRBD2 (6 bases). This TCR came from a human patient who received an intestinal transplant, so some T cells may come from the graft donor. The sample consisted of ileum tissue, taken 9 days after transplant. The CDR3 sequence: CASSLEGSDEQYF. CDR3 nucleotides: TGTGCCAGCAGCCTGGAGGGGTCGGACGAGCAGTACTTC.